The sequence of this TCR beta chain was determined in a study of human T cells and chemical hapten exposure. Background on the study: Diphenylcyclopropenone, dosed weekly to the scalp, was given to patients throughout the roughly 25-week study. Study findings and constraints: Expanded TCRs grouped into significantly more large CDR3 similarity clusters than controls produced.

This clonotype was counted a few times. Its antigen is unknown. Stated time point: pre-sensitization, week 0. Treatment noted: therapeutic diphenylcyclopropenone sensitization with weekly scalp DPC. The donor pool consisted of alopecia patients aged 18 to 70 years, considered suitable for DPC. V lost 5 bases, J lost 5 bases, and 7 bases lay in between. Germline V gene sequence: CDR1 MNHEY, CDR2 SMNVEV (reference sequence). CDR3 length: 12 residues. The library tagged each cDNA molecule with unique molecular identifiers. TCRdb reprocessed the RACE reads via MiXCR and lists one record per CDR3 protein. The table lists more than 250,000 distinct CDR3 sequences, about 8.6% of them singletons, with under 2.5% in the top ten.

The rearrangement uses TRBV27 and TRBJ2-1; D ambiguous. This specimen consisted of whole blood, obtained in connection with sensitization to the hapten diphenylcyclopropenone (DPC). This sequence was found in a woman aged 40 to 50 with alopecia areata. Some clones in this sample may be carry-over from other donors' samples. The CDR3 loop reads CASSKLNNEQFF. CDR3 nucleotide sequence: TGTGCCAGCAGTAAGCTTAACAATGAGCAGTTCTTC.